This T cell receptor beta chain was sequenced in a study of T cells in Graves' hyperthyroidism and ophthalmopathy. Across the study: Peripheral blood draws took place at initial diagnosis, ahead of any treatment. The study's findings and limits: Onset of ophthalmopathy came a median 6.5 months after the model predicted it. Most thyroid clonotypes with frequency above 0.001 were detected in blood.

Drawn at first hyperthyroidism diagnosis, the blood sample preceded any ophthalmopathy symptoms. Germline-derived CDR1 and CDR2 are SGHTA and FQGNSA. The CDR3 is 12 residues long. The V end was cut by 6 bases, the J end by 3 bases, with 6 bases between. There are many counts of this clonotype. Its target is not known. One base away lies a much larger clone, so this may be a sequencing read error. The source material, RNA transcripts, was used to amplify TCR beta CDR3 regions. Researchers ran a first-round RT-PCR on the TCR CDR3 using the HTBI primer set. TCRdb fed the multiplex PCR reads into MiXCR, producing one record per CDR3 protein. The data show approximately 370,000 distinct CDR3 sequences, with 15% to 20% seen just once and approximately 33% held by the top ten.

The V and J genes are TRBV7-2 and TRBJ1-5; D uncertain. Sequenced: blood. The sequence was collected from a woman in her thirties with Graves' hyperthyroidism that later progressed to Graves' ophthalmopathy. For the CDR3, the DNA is TGTGCCAGCAGTCTTAACAATCAGCCCCAGCATTTT. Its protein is CASSLNNQPQHF.